This T cell receptor (beta chain) was observed in a study of T cell responses to AZD1222 COVID-19 vaccine. After removal of 1 base from V and 0 bases from J, the junction contained 7 bases not matched to a gene. The germline CDR1 and CDR2 sequences are SGHRS and YFSETQ. The CDR3 is made up of 18 amino acids. TCRdb's table, derived via immunoSEQ multiplex PCR, lists solely in-frame clones and lacks some. Of more than 110,000 clones in the sample, 85% to 90% are singletons; the top ten hold around 3%. The TCR sequence derives from an adult in good health. The V and J genes are TRBV5-1 and TRBJ2-3; TRBD2 matches 11 bases. Sequencing used peripheral blood, obtained on day 0 of AZD1222 vaccination. CDR3: CASSLRLAGGISTDTQYF. Written as DNA, the CDR3 is TGCGCCAGCAGCTTGCGGCTAGCGGGAGGTATTAGCACAGATACGCAGTATTTT. Looking up the rest from reference TRBV5-1 and TRBJ2-3 gives the full variable domain: KAGVTQTPRYLIKTRGQQVTLSCSPISGHRSVSWYQQTPGQGLQFLFEYFSETQRNKGNFPGRFSGRQFSNSRSEMNVSTLELGDSALYLCASSLRLAGGISTDTQYFGPGTRLTVL.